These 14 T cell receptor beta chains were sequenced from one sample in a study of blood T cell repertoires in COVID-19. Using immunoSEQ multiplex PCR, the repertoire was profiled, and TCRdb retains in-frame clones only, with some absent. The sample records more than 150,000 clones, approximately 87% being singletons. Sequenced: peripheral blood. The receptors here all came from a woman between 18 and 30 years old who had recovered from COVID-19.

The chain is built from TRBV5-4 and TRBJ2-2; D gene uncertain. Germline V gives CDR1 SGHNT, CDR2 YYREEE (reference sequence). With 10 bases removed from V and 1 base from J, the gap between germline ends came to 11 bases. CDR3 length: 13 amino acids. In nucleotides, the CDR3 is TGTGCCCAGGCATTTAGGAACACCGGGGAGCTGTTTTTT. It is translated as CAQAFRNTGELFF.

The V gene is TRBV11-1, the J gene TRBJ2-7; TRBD1 is a possible D gene (5 bases). The ends were cut back, 0 bases at V and 3 bases at J, with 9 bases in the middle. Germline V gene sequence: CDR1 SGHAT, CDR2 FQDESV (reference sequence). The CDR3 runs to 14 residues. The CDR3 loop is CASSLAKQGYEQYF. For the CDR3, the DNA is TGTGCCAGCAGCTTAGCCAAGCAGGGCTACGAGCAGTACTTC.

J is TRBJ2-4 and V is TRBV27; D not certain. CDR3 size: 16 residues. V was cut by 6 bases and J by 1 base, with 16 bases left in between. Germline CDR1 and CDR2: MNHEY and SMNVEV (reference sequence). For the CDR3, the DNA is TGTGCCAGCAGCTCGTTCGGGTATAGGGCCAAAAACATTCAGTACTTC. This sequence encodes CASSSFGYRAKNIQYF.

The chain combines TRBV5-1 with TRBJ2-1; 16 nucleotides match TRBD2. CDR3 length: 15 residues. The ends lost 4 bases at V and 7 bases at J; junction bases unmatched: 2. CDR1 is SGHRS and CDR2 is YFSETQ in the germline V gene. The CDR3 DNA reads as TGCGCCAGCAGCAGGGGACTAGCGGGAGGGAATGAGCAGTTCTTC. It specifies CASSRGLAGGNEQFF.

The rearrangement links TRBV7-6 to TRBJ2-1; TRBD1 aligns across 11 bases. V was clipped by 5 bases and J by 2 bases; unmatched bases: 5. Germline V lookup: CDR1 SGHVS, CDR2 FNYEAQ. There are 16 residues in the CDR3. The CDR3 sequence: CASSTRGQGAYNEQFF. The CDR3, as DNA: TGTGCCAGCAGCACCCGGGGACAGGGGGCCTACAATGAGCAGTTCTTC.

V gene TRBV29-1 combines with J gene TRBJ2-1, with TRBD2 matching 7 bases. The CDR3 runs 13 residues. The V and J ends lost 6 bases and 3 bases, in that order; junction bases with no gene match: 5. The V gene's germline CDR1 is SQVTM and CDR2 ANQGSEA. CDR3 amino acids: CSVRDYLYNEQFF. CDR3 DNA sequence: TGCAGCGTCCGGGACTACCTCTACAATGAGCAGTTCTTC.

CDR3: CASSGTSRADTQYF. The CDR3 DNA reads TGTGCCAGCAGTGGGACTAGCAGGGCAGATACGCAGTATTTT. V and J are TRBV2 and TRBJ2-3; TRBD2 matches 8 bases. The CDR3 consists of 14 residues. CDR1 and CDR2 from the germline V gene are SNHLY and FYNNEI. Trimming cost V 4 bases and J 4 bases; bases outside gene matches: 4.

This clone was observed once. The chain is built from TRBV7-2 and TRBJ1-2, with D uncertain. CDR3 length: 14 residues. Germline V gene lookup returns CDR1 SGHTA and CDR2 FQGNSA. V was pared by 5 bases and J by 4 bases, with 14 bases between. The CDR3: CASSTNRRSYGYTF. The CDR3 bases are TGTGCCAGCAGCACCAACCGACGGAGCTATGGCTACACCTTC.

This clone appeared many times. In nucleotides, the CDR3 is TGTGCCAGCAGTGAAGGTCTAGCGGGGGGGGTCTCCTACGAGCAGTACTTC. Its translation is CASSEGLAGGVSYEQYF. The chain carries TRBV2 and TRBJ2-7; 12 bases fit TRBD2. CDR1 SNHLY and CDR2 FYNNEI come from the germline V gene. The J segment lost 0 bases and the V segment lost 1 base, leaving 4 bases of the junction unmatched. The CDR3 is 17 amino acids.

V gene TRBV4-1 combines with J gene TRBJ2-7; 7 positions match TRBD2. Germline CDR1 reads MGHRA; CDR2 reads YSYEKL. The CDR3 covers 13 residues. Trimming at V came to 1 base and at J to 6 bases, leaving 3 bases not matched to a gene. In DNA, the CDR3 is TGCGCCAGCAGCCAAGGACTAGCTGGCGAGCAGTACGTC. Translating it yields CASSQGLAGEQYV.

The chain carries TRBV5-4 and TRBJ2-1; 8 bases align to TRBD2. Germline CDR1 and CDR2: SGHNT and YYREEE (reference sequence). CDR3 length equals 14 residues. V dropped 2 bases and J dropped 4; count of bases not matched to a gene: 2. CDR3 nucleotides: TGTGCCAGCAGCTTTCCGGGGGGGTACAATGAGCAGTTCTTC. Translating it yields CASSFPGGYNEQFF.

The V and J genes are TRBV18 and TRBJ2-7, with TRBD1 matching over 7 bases. There are 15 residues in the CDR3. With V trimmed by 2 bases and J by 2 bases, 6 bases remained unmatched. Germline-derived CDR1 and CDR2 are KGHSH and LQKENI. CDR3 region: CASSPNRGQPYEQYF. The CDR3 nucleotides read TGTGCCAGCTCACCAAATCGGGGACAGCCCTACGAGCAGTACTTC.

The chain joins TRBV7-6 to TRBJ2-1; TRBD2 matches at 10 bases. With V trimmed by 0 bases and J by 10 bases, 15 bases remained unmatched. CDR1 is SGHVS, CDR2 FNYEAQ, per germline. CDR3 size: 18 residues. The CDR3 sequence is CASSLAGGLALGGYEQFF. As DNA, the CDR3 is TGTGCCAGCAGCTTAGCGGGGGGACTAGCGTTAGGGGGATACGAGCAGTTCTTC.

The chain couples TRBV7-2 to TRBJ1-3; the match to TRBD1 covers 9 bases. Germline CDR1 is SGHTA and CDR2 is FQGNSA. V trimming: 5 bases; J trimming: 4 bases; junction bases outside the gene matches: 6. The CDR3 covers 15 residues. The CDR3 region has the DNA TGTGCCAGCAGCCAGAGGACAGGGGCGGGAAACACCATATATTTT. Its translation is CASSQRTGAGNTIYF.